A selection of T cell receptor beta chains follows, all from one sample in a study of technical replicates of blood from four donors. Using immunoSEQ multiplex PCR, the repertoire was profiled, and TCRdb retains in-frame clones only, with some absent. The profile shows more than 90,000 clones, 95% of them singletons. The sequenced sample was T cells isolated from PBMCs. The receptors here all came from a human donor in good health. Both conserved end residues are part of each CDR3. Each record gives: V gene, J gene, D gene, clone size, CDR3 length, CDR3 protein, CDR3 DNA. A D gene is named only where the DNA matches it firmly. Expanded clones are given a class, and other clones once, few, many or no size at all.

>TRBV10-3|TRBJ1-2|NA|NA|12
CATGRDNYGYTF
TGTGCCACCGGGCGGGACAACTATGGCTACACCTTC
>TRBV11-2|TRBJ2-3|NA|NA|15
CASSLGPILTDTQYF
TGTGCCAGCAGCTTAGGCCCAATACTCACAGATACGCAGTATTTT
>TRBV29-1|TRBJ2-7|TRBD2|NA|23
CRQLRVFGLAGGPGLECSYEQYF
TGCAGGCAGTTGCGCGTTTTCGGACTAGCGGGAGGGCCCGGCTTAGAATGCTCCTACGAGCAGTACTTC
>TRBV27|TRBJ2-1|NA|NA|15
CASSLKAGPYNEQFF
TGTGCCAGCAGCCTAAAAGCGGGTCCCTACAATGAGCAGTTCTTC
>TRBV27|TRBJ2-2|TRBD2|NA|15
CASSLSASGAGELFF
TGTGCCAGCAGTTTATCGGCTAGCGGGGCCGGGGAGCTGTTTTTT
>TRBV5-6|TRBJ2-3|NA|NA|17
CASSLVVLTSSTDTQYF
TGTGCCAGCAGCTTGGTGGTACTCACCTCTAGCACAGATACGCAGTATTTT
>TRBV15|TRBJ1-2|NA|once|14
CATSRVSGVLGYTF
TGTGCCACCAGCAGAGTGTCAGGGGTCCTTGGCTACACCTTC
>TRBV15|TRBJ2-5|TRBD2|NA|18
CAITKPRTSGGAGETQYF
TGTGCCATAACAAAGCCCCGGACTAGCGGGGGGGCAGGGGAGACCCAGTACTTC
>TRBV15|TRBJ2-7|NA|NA|15
CATSRVPDSAYEQYF
TGTGCCACCAGCAGAGTCCCTGACAGCGCCTACGAGCAGTACTTC
>TRBV6-5|TRBJ2-6|NA|NA|15
CASSYGSSGANVLTF
TGTGCCAGCAGTTACGGTAGTTCTGGGGCCAACGTCCTGACTTTC
>TRBV19|TRBJ2-3|TRBD2|NA|11
CATRGADTQYF
TGTGCCACCCGGGGGGCAGATACGCAGTATTTT
>TRBV6-1|TRBJ1-5|NA|NA|15
CASRPRDNSNQPQHF
TGTGCCAGCAGACCCCGGGACAATAGCAATCAGCCCCAGCATTTT
>TRBV28|TRBJ2-7|TRBD1|NA|15
CASRRPGTGSYEQYF
TGTGCCAGCAGAAGGCCCGGGACAGGGTCCTACGAGCAGTACTTC
>TRBV5-1|TRBJ2-2|NA|NA|15
CASSLLQANTGELFF
TGCGCCAGCAGCTTGTTGCAGGCGAACACCGGGGAGCTGTTTTTT
>TRBV5-4|TRBJ1-1|NA|NA|17
CASSLGVATPRNTEAFF
TGTGCCAGCAGCTTGGGGGTGGCGACACCCAGGAACACTGAAGCTTTCTTT
>TRBV30|TRBJ2-1|TRBD1|NA|15
CAWSDPGQGYNEQFF
TGTGCCTGGAGTGACCCGGGACAGGGCTACAATGAGCAGTTCTTC
>TRBV7-2|TRBJ2-3|NA|NA|14
CASSLDPGTDTQYF
TGTGCCAGCAGCTTAGATCCTGGCACAGATACGCAGTATTTT
>TRBV21-1|TRBJ2-7|NA|NA|16
CASSKVGGTGFHEQYF
TGTGCCAGCAGCAAAGTTGGTGGGACAGGGTTTCACGAGCAGTACTTC
>TRBV6-5|TRBJ1-2|NA|once|12
CASRGRINGYTF
TGTGCCAGCAGGGGGCGGATCAATGGCTACACCTTC
>TRBV7-8|TRBJ1-2|NA|NA|17
CASSTAVSGSSPYGYTF
TGTGCCAGCAGCACAGCTGTCTCAGGGTCGTCCCCCTATGGCTACACCTTC
>TRBV2|TRBJ1-2|TRBD1|NA|12
CASRWTGYGYTF
TGTGCCAGCAGGTGGACAGGGTATGGCTACACCTTC
>TRBV15|TRBJ2-7|TRBD1|NA|14
CATSRGQGDREQYF
TGTGCCACCAGCAGAGGACAGGGGGATCGGGAGCAGTACTTC
>TRBV6-1|TRBJ1-1|NA|NA|13
CASRTGGTFEAFF
TGTGCCAGCAGGACGGGGGGGACCTTTGAAGCTTTCTTT
>TRBV5-1|TRBJ1-2|NA|NA|13
CASSYAAAYGYTF
TGCGCCAGCAGCTATGCAGCGGCTTATGGCTACACCTTC
>TRBV4-2|TRBJ2-3|NA|NA|16
CASSQGARTGTDTQYF
TGTGCCAGCAGCCAAGGCGCAAGGACTGGCACAGATACGCAGTATTTT
>TRBV12-5|TRBJ2-3|NA|NA|16
CASGLSASGYTDTQYF
TGTGCTAGTGGTTTATCTGCCAGCGGATACACAGATACGCAGTATTTT
>TRBV30|TRBJ1-6|TRBD1|NA|16
CACTPGQVIYNSPLHF
TGTGCCTGTACTCCGGGACAGGTTATCTATAATTCACCCCTCCACTTT
>TRBV5-5|TRBJ1-5|TRBD1|NA|17
CASSLPRQGSSNQPQHF
TGTGCCAGCAGCTTGCCGCGACAGGGGTCGAGCAATCAGCCCCAGCATTTT
>TRBV7-9|TRBJ2-5|TRBD2|NA|19
CASSTPLRRREGPQETQYF
TGTGCCAGCAGCACCCCTTTGAGGCGGCGGGAGGGCCCCCAAGAGACCCAGTACTTC
>TRBV4-2|TRBJ2-1|NA|NA|12
CASSQARDEQFF
TGTGCCAGCAGCCAAGCTAGAGATGAGCAGTTCTTC
>TRBV6-1|TRBJ1-6|NA|NA|15
CASSDSAAWNSPLHF
TGTGCCAGCAGTGATTCGGCGGCCTGGAATTCACCCCTCCACTTT
>TRBV28|TRBJ1-1|NA|once|12
CASSLSQSEAFF
TGTGCCAGCAGTTTGAGCCAAAGTGAAGCTTTCTTT
>TRBV6-5|TRBJ2-1|NA|NA|15
CASSYSYRWYNEQFF
TGTGCCAGCAGTTACTCGTACAGGTGGTACAATGAGCAGTTCTTC
>TRBV11-3|TRBJ2-1|TRBD2|NA|15
CASSLGLAGNNEQFF
TGTGCCAGCAGCTTAGGGTTAGCGGGGAACAATGAGCAGTTCTTC
>TRBV28|TRBJ2-7|TRBD1|NA|15
CASSFTRQGAYEQYF
TGTGCCAGCAGTTTCACCCGACAGGGGGCCTACGAGCAGTACTTC
>TRBV29-1|TRBJ2-3|TRBD1|NA|17
CSVEDGQQGIGTDTQYF
TGCAGCGTTGAAGATGGCCAACAGGGGATTGGCACAGATACGCAGTATTTT
>TRBV6-5|TRBJ1-6|TRBD1|once|15
CASSRNDRGNSPLHF
TGTGCCAGCAGCCGTAACGACAGGGGTAATTCACCCCTCCACTTT
>TRBV7-9|TRBJ2-1|TRBD2|NA|13
CASSTLADNEQFF
TGTGCCAGCAGCACCCTAGCGGACAATGAGCAGTTCTTC
>TRBV2|TRBJ1-3|NA|NA|18
CASKAAAGDRGYGNTIYF
TGTGCCAGCAAGGCCGCAGCAGGGGATCGAGGGTATGGAAACACCATATATTTT
>TRBV5-1|TRBJ2-5|NA|NA|14
CASSWRGPGETQYF
TGCGCCAGCAGCTGGAGGGGTCCGGGGGAGACCCAGTACTTC
>TRBV28|TRBJ1-5|TRBD1|NA|18
CASSLKGPGQGVSQPQHF
TGTGCCAGCAGTTTAAAGGGCCCGGGACAGGGAGTTAGCCAGCCCCAGCATTTT
>TRBV5-1|TRBJ2-3|NA|NA|14
CASSTDYGTDTQYF
TGCGCCAGCAGTACGGACTATGGCACAGATACGCAGTATTTT
>TRBV7-9|TRBJ2-7|NA|NA|13
CASSDYPRDEQYF
TGTGCCAGCAGCGATTACCCTAGAGACGAGCAGTACTTC
>TRBV4-1|TRBJ1-1|NA|NA|16
CASSQDHRAWDTEAFF
TGCGCCAGCAGCCAAGATCACAGGGCTTGGGACACTGAAGCTTTCTTT
>TRBV6-5|TRBJ1-1|NA|NA|15
CASSSSFGGITEAFF
TGTGCCAGCAGTTCAAGCTTTGGCGGGATCACTGAAGCTTTCTTT
>TRBV30|TRBJ1-2|NA|NA|15
CAHNGQGLANYGYTF
TGTGCCCATAACGGGCAGGGCTTAGCTAACTATGGCTACACCTTC
>TRBV2|TRBJ1-1|NA|NA|14
CASSVVGVVPEAFF
TGTGCCAGCAGTGTGGTAGGGGTTGTACCTGAAGCTTTCTTT
>TRBV29-1|TRBJ2-3|TRBD1|NA|12
CSGTGGADTQYF
TGCAGCGGGACAGGGGGCGCAGATACGCAGTATTTT
>TRBV28|TRBJ2-7|NA|once|16
CASLGIGTSSWYEQYF
TGTGCCAGCCTGGGAATCGGGACATCCTCTTGGTACGAGCAGTACTTC
>TRBV7-9|TRBJ1-1|NA|NA|13
CASSLQGVAEAFF
TGTGCCAGCAGCTTACAGGGCGTCGCTGAAGCTTTCTTT
>TRBV5-1|TRBJ2-1|TRBD2|NA|16
CASSLAYAGDNHEQFF
TGCGCCAGCAGCTTGGCCTATGCGGGAGATAACCATGAGCAGTTCTTC
>TRBV7-9|TRBJ2-3|TRBD2|NA|15
CASSSGLAGAGTQYF
TGTGCCAGCAGCTCGGGGCTAGCGGGAGCCGGTACGCAGTATTTT
>TRBV27|TRBJ1-5|TRBD1|NA|18
CASSPVGTGGLGNQPQHF
TGTGCCAGCAGCCCAGTCGGGACAGGGGGGTTGGGCAATCAGCCCCAGCACTTT